These T cell receptor beta chains were read from a single sample in a study of shared clonotypes between healthy human individuals. Only in-frame clones appear in the TCRdb table, and some are missing; sequencing was by immunoSEQ multiplex PCR. This repertoire shows some 2.4 million clones, 80% to 95% found once; its top ten account for 0.36%. Sequencing was done on a sample of naive CD4+ T cells from PBMCs. These receptors originate from a man younger than 30 in good health. Some clones in this sample may be carry-over from other donors' samples. Both conserved end residues are part of each CDR3. A D gene is named only where the DNA matches it firmly. Clone size is given for some rows only: seen once, a few or many times, or a class if the clone is expanded.

d_gene,v_gene,j_gene,abundance,CDR3aa,CDR3nt
TRBD1,TRBV5-1,TRBJ2-7,.,CASSPGQKDSEQYF,TGCGCCAGCAGCCCGGGACAGAAGGATTCCGAGCAGTACTTC
.,TRBV27,TRBJ1-2,.,CASASVTPNYGYTF,TGTGCCAGCGCCTCCGTGACACCAAACTATGGCTACACCTTC
.,TRBV5-4,TRBJ2-5,.,CASSLDGFTAQYF,TGTGCCAGCAGCTTGGACGGATTTACGGCCCAGTACTTC
.,TRBV29-1,TRBJ1-2,.,CSVGGNYGYTF,TGCAGCGTTGGGGGAAACTATGGCTACACCTTC
.,TRBV28,TRBJ1-3,.,CASSLSVGGGNTIYF,TGTGCCAGCAGTTTATCTGTGGGCGGGGGAAACACCATATATTTT
TRBD2,TRBV5-1,TRBJ2-3,.,CASRGLVGLSSTDTQYF,TGCGCCAGCCGAGGACTAGTCGGGCTTTCTAGCACAGATACGCAGTATTTT
.,TRBV7-2,TRBJ2-1,.,CASSLTRVRYNEQFF,TGTGCCAGCAGCTTAACGAGAGTTAGGTACAATGAGCAGTTCTTC
.,TRBV5-1,TRBJ2-7,.,CASSPEKITGFKQYF,TGCGCCAGCAGCCCCGAAAAAATCACAGGGTTCAAGCAGTACTTC
.,TRBV7-3,TRBJ1-1,.,CASSLRGGTEAFF,TGTGCCAGCAGCTTAAGGGGAGGAACTGAAGCTTTCTTT
.,TRBV2,TRBJ2-5,.,CASTPDKGAQYF,TGTGCCAGCACCCCCGACAAAGGGGCCCAGTACTTC
TRBD1,TRBV19,TRBJ1-2,.,CASNPGGPYGYTF,TGTGCCAGTAACCCAGGGGGCCCCTATGGCTACACCTTC
TRBD1,TRBV2,TRBJ2-6,.,CASTQDRAGANVLTF,TGTGCCAGCACCCAAGACAGGGCTGGGGCCAACGTCCTGACTTTC
TRBD2,TRBV19,TRBJ2-2,.,CASSNPGLAGNLPGTGELFF,TGTGCCAGTAGTAACCCGGGACTAGCGGGGAACCTACCGGGCACCGGGGAGCTGTTTTTT
.,TRBV10-3,TRBJ2-7,.,CAISEGVLSSYEQYF,TGTGCCATCAGTGAGGGGGTCCTCAGCTCCTACGAGCAGTACTTC
TRBD2,TRBV2,TRBJ2-3,.,CASSAMRGITDTQYF,TGTGCCAGCAGTGCGATGCGGGGGATCACAGATACGCAGTATTTT
.,TRBV5-1,TRBJ2-7,.,CASSPYGSVGEQYF,TGCGCCAGCAGCCCATACGGGAGTGTGGGGGAGCAGTACTTC
TRBD2,TRBV9,TRBJ2-3,.,CASSSTTSGDTQYF,TGTGCCAGCAGCTCAACGACTAGCGGAGATACGCAGTATTTT
TRBD1,TRBV5-6,TRBJ2-1,.,CASSLAWDRGRNEQFF,TGTGCCAGCAGCTTGGCCTGGGACAGGGGGCGAAATGAGCAGTTCTTC
TRBD2,TRBV7-9,TRBJ2-1,.,CASSLQGSGTYNEQFF,TGTGCCAGCAGCCTACAAGGTAGCGGGACGTACAATGAGCAGTTCTTC
.,TRBV2,TRBJ1-3,.,CASSESGGWGNTIYF,TGTGCCAGCAGTGAATCGGGGGGTTGGGGAAACACCATATATTTT
.,TRBV11-3,TRBJ2-6,.,CASSGGLSGANVLTF,TGTGCCAGCAGCGGCGGGCTCTCTGGGGCCAACGTCCTGACTTTC
TRBD1,TRBV18,TRBJ2-7,once,CASSPQGQTYEQYF,TGTGCCAGCTCACCGCAGGGACAGACCTACGAGCAGTACTTC
.,TRBV6-5,TRBJ2-4,once,CASSKTRDIQYF,TGTGCCAGCAGTAAGACTCGGGACATTCAGTACTTC
.,TRBV18,TRBJ1-1,once,CASSSQGINTEAFF,TGTGCCAGCTCATCCCAGGGGATTAACACTGAAGCTTTCTTT
.,TRBV5-1,TRBJ2-3,.,CASSPPGGNTDTQYF,TGCGCCAGCAGCCCCCCCGGGGGAAACACAGATACGCAGTATTTT
.,TRBV6-1,TRBJ1-6,.,CASSDRAGEGSSPLHF,TGTGCCAGCAGTGATCGGGCAGGGGAGGGTAGTTCACCCCTCCACTTT
.,TRBV19,TRBJ1-5,once,CASNGAQFNQPQHF,TGTGCCAGCAATGGCGCGCAGTTTAATCAGCCCCAGCATTTT